The source of this T cell receptor (beta chain) is a study of blood T cell repertoires in COVID-19. Per the original data handling: Estimated nucleated cell counts came from reference gene primer amplification. Measured with immunoSEQ multiplex PCR; TCRdb has only the in-frame clones, and not every one. That table gives V, J and clone size, and the DNA gave D and trimming. The profile shows a few hundred thousand clones, 89% of them singletons. Germline loops: CDR1 MDHEN, CDR2 SYDVKM. V trimming: 7 bases; J trimming: 6 bases; junction bases outside the gene matches: 12. CDR3 length equals 15 residues.

The V and J genes are TRBV28 and TRBJ1-5, with 7 positions matching TRBD1. Sequencing was carried out using peripheral blood. This sequence originates from a woman between 35 and 50 years old who had recovered from COVID-19. The CDR3 DNA follows: TGTGCCAGCAATCGACAGGGAAGATTTGGTCAGCCCCAGCATTTT. Translated: CASNRQGRFGQPQHF. The whole variable domain, remainder taken from reference TRBV28 and TRBJ1-5, is DVKVTQSSRYLVKRTGEKVFLECVQDMDHENMFWYRQDPGLGLRLIYFSYDVKMKEKGDIPEGYSVSREKKERFSLILESASTNQTSMYLCASNRQGRFGQPQHFGDGTRLSIL.